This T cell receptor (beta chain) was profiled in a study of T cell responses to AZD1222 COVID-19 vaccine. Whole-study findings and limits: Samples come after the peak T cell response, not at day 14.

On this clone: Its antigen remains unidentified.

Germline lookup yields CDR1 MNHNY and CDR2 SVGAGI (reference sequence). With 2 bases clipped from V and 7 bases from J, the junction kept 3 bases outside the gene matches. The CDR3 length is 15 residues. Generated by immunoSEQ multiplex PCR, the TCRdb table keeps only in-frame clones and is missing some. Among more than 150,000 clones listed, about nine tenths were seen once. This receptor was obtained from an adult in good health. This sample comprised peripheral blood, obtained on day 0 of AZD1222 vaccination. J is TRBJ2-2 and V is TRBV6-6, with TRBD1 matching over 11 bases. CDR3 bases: TGTGCCAGCAGTTACGGACAGGGGGCGGTCGGGGAGCTGTTTTTT. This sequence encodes CASSYGQGAVGELFF.